The 19 T cell receptor beta chains below were found in one sample sequenced in a study of neurological immune-mediated disorders. TCRdb re-derived calls from the 5' RACE reads in MiXCR, one entry per CDR3 protein. This table holds some 41,000 distinct CDR3 sequences, roughly 15% found once. The sequenced sample consisted of CD4+ T cells from blood. These receptors originate from a woman aged 60 to 75 with HTLV-1-associated myelopathy (HAM/TSP).

This clonotype came up a few times. The V gene is TRBV2, the J gene TRBJ1-1; D possibly corresponds to TRBD1 (5 bases). The CDR3 is 14 amino acids. Germline-derived CDR1 and CDR2 are SNHLY and FYNNEI. The germline V and J ends were trimmed by 6 bases and 5 bases, with 16 bases remaining between them. CDR3 sequence reads: CASRLRSGGTEAFF. The CDR3 nucleotides are TGTGCCAGCAGACTCAGGAGTGGGGGGACTGAAGCTTTCTTT.

V and J are TRBV4-3 and TRBJ2-7; weak D call: TRBD2 (7 bases). The CDR3 is 16 amino acids. CDR1 is LGHNA, CDR2 YSLEER, per germline. V lost 1 base, J lost 5 bases, and 18 bases lay in between. DNA for the CDR3: TGCGCCAGCAGCCAAGTGGGAGGGGGAGTAGCCGACGAGCAGTACTTC. Amino acid sequence: CASSQVGGGVADEQYF.

This clonotype is deemed medium-sized. The chain is built from TRBV6-5 and TRBJ1-1; D uncertain. Between the trimmed V and J ends, which lost 7 bases and 8 bases, there was a span of 17 bases. CDR3 length: 13 residues. Germline V CDR1 and CDR2: MNHEY, SVGAGI. DNA of the CDR3: TGTGCCAGCACCTCTAGAACCCTGGGGGAAGCTTTCTTT. Amino acids: CASTSRTLGEAFF.

The table lists this clonotype with many counts. The chain couples TRBV7-2 to TRBJ1-1; 7 positions match TRBD1. From germline, CDR1 is SGHTA and CDR2 FQGNSA. With V trimmed by 6 bases and J by 1 base, 2 bases remained unmatched. The CDR3 has 13 amino acids. CDR3 amino acids: CASRGTANTEAFF. CDR3 nucleotide sequence: TGTGCCAGCAGGGGGACAGCGAACACTGAAGCTTTCTTT. The whole variable domain, filled in from reference TRBV7-2 and TRBJ1-1, reads GAGVSQSPSNKVTEKGKDVELRCDPISGHTALYWYRQSLGQGLEFLIYFQGNSAPDKSGLPSDRFSAERTGGSVSTLTIQRTQQEDSAVYLCASRGTANTEAFFGQGTRLTVV.

The sample holds many counts of this clonotype. The DNA of the CDR3 is TGTGCCAGCAGCTTTAGCGGGGGGGCTGCAGATACGCAGTATTTT. Translation gives CASSFSGGAADTQYF. J is TRBJ2-3 and V is TRBV7-2, with TRBD2 identical over 11 bases. V shed 3 bases, J shed 4 bases, and the junction held 3 bases outside the gene matches. CDR3 length: 15 amino acids. CDR1 is SGHTA and CDR2 is FQGNSA in the germline V gene.

Concerning this clonotype: It may be a read error: a sequence one base away is much more abundant. V and J are TRBV3-1 and TRBJ1-2; tentative D call: TRBD1 (6 bases). Trimming took 6 bases from V and 2 from J, leaving 13 bases between them. In germline, CDR1 is LGHDT, CDR2 YNNKEL (reference sequence). The CDR3 totals 14 residues. The CDR3 protein is CASRQADRNYGYTF. CDR3 sequence (DNA): TGTGCCAGCAGACAGGCCGACAGGAACTATGGCTACACCTTC.

The genes are TRBV15 and TRBJ1-2; no reliable D call. Germline V gene lookup returns CDR1 LNHNV and CDR2 YYDKDF (reference sequence). Trimming took 1 base from V and 4 from J, leaving 13 bases between them. This CDR3 comprises 15 residues. Written as DNA, the CDR3 is TGTGCCACCAGCAGAGGCTCCCCCCACAGCTATGGCTACACCTTC. This encodes CATSRGSPHSYGYTF.

This clonotype came up many times. The chain uses TRBV20-1 and TRBJ2-1; D uncertain. V lost 0 bases, J lost 8 bases, and 23 bases lay in between. The CDR3 loop spans 17 amino acids. CDR1 is DFQATT and CDR2 is SNEGSKA in the germline V gene (reference sequence). The CDR3 sequence: CSARDNLDARVWDEQFF. CDR3 bases: TGCAGTGCTAGAGATAATTTGGATGCAAGGGTTTGGGATGAGCAGTTCTTC.

This clonotype has at least ten counts. The chain uses TRBV29-1 and TRBJ2-2; 7 positions agree with TRBD1. The J segment lost 0 bases and the V segment lost 7 bases, leaving 5 bases of the junction unmatched. The CDR3 loop spans 14 amino acids. The V gene's germline CDR1 is SQVTM and CDR2 ANQGSEA. CDR3 DNA: TGCAGCGCCTCGACAGGGACGAACACCGGGGAGCTGTTTTTT. This translates into CSASTGTNTGELFF.

The chain employs TRBV7-2 and TRBJ1-1; the D is unclear. With 3 bases removed from V and 5 bases from J, the gap between germline ends came to 34 bases. Germline CDR1 SGHTA, CDR2 FQGNSA. This CDR3 region has 21 residues. The CDR3 loop is CASSFYIFSARDPVGRTEAFF. The CDR3 DNA reads as TGTGCCAGCAGCTTCTACATCTTCAGTGCTAGAGATCCGGTAGGGAGAACTGAAGCTTTCTTT.

This clonotype was detected only a few times. This chain uses TRBV20-1 with TRBJ2-6, with D possibly TRBD1 on 7 matching bases. Trimming removed 0 bases from V and 2 bases from J, with 17 bases in between. CDR3 length: 18 residues. The V gene's germline CDR1 is DFQATT and CDR2 SNEGSKA (reference sequence). CDR3 nucleotides: TGCAGTGCTAGAGATCGGGCAGGGGGGCCCGCTGGGGCCAACGTCCTGACTTTC. Translating it yields CSARDRAGGPAGANVLTF.

The CDR3 loop reads CASSPEQANTEAFF. CDR3 nucleotide sequence: TGTGCCAGCTCACCAGAACAGGCGAACACTGAAGCTTTCTTT. The chain has TRBV18 and TRBJ1-1; maybe TRBD1 (5 bases). From germline, CDR1 is KGHSH and CDR2 LQKENI. The CDR3 spans 14 residues. Trimming took 2 bases from V and 1 from J, leaving 8 bases between them.

This clonotype was picked up many times. V gene TRBV19 combines with J gene TRBJ1-2, with TRBD1 identical over 8 bases. Trimming at V came to 6 bases and at J to 8 bases, leaving 17 bases not matched to a gene. Germline lookup yields CDR1 LNHDA and CDR2 SQIVND (reference sequence). The CDR3 extends over 16 amino acids. The CDR3 sequence is CASSNDRGNYRYGYTF. DNA of the CDR3: TGTGCCAGTAGCAACGACAGGGGTAACTATCGCTACGGCTACACCTTC.

This clonotype has ten or more counts. The V call is TRBV27, the J call TRBJ2-1, with no clear D. CDR1 is MNHEY, CDR2 SMNVEV, per germline (reference sequence). Trimming pared 3 bases from V and 2 bases from J, leaving 11 bases between. This CDR3 is 15 amino acids long. DNA of the CDR3: TGTGCCAGCAGTTTCGAAGGACGGCCCTACAATGAGCAGTTCTTC. Its translation: CASSFEGRPYNEQFF.

The chain joins TRBV10-3 to TRBJ2-4; D perhaps matches TRBD1 (6 bases). CDR1 and CDR2 (germline): ENHRY, SYGVKD. The CDR3 length is 14 residues. Trimming removed 2 bases from V and 1 base from J, with 6 bases in between. DNA of the CDR3: TGTGCCATCAGTGAGGACAGGGCCAAAAACATTCAGTACTTC. Translating it yields CAISEDRAKNIQYF.

The J gene is TRBJ2-7, the V gene TRBV20-1; 10 bases are a match to TRBD2. The CDR3 length is 14 residues. Germline CDR1 DFQATT, CDR2 SNEGSKA (reference sequence). Trimming cost V 4 bases and J 3 bases; bases outside gene matches: 6. The CDR3 sequence: CSAISSGGDYEQYF. In DNA form, the CDR3 reads TGCAGTGCTATATCTAGCGGGGGAGACTACGAGCAGTACTTC.

The chain recombines TRBV6-4 with TRBJ1-2, with TRBD1 matching over 9 bases. The germline V gene has CDR1 MRHNA and CDR2 SNTAGT. Unmatched junction bases numbered 11, after V lost 10 bases and J lost 2 bases. The CDR3 runs to 15 residues. The CDR3 sequence is CANSETGGSNYGYTF. In nucleotides, the CDR3 is TGTGCCAATAGTGAAACAGGGGGCTCGAACTATGGCTACACCTTC.

This clonotype was detected only a few times. The V call is TRBV10-3, the J call TRBJ1-2, with D perhaps TRBD1 (5 bases). Trimming took off 3 bases at V and 8 bases at J, with 16 bases between the two ends. CDR1 is ENHRY, CDR2 SYGVKD, per germline. The CDR3 contains 14 residues. The CDR3 nucleotides read TGTGCCATCAGTGAAAACCCTCTGGGGGGAGGCTACACCTTC. Amino acid sequence: CAISENPLGGGYTF.

The DNA for the CDR3 is TGCAGTGCTAGAGCTGGAATCCGTACAGGGGACACTGAAGCTTTCTTT. Translating it yields CSARAGIRTGDTEAFF. The gene calls are TRBV20-1 and TRBJ1-1, with 7 bases matching TRBD1. CDR3 length: 16 amino acids. With 1 base clipped from V and 3 bases from J, the junction kept 11 bases outside the gene matches. Germline loops: CDR1 DFQATT, CDR2 SNEGSKA (reference sequence).